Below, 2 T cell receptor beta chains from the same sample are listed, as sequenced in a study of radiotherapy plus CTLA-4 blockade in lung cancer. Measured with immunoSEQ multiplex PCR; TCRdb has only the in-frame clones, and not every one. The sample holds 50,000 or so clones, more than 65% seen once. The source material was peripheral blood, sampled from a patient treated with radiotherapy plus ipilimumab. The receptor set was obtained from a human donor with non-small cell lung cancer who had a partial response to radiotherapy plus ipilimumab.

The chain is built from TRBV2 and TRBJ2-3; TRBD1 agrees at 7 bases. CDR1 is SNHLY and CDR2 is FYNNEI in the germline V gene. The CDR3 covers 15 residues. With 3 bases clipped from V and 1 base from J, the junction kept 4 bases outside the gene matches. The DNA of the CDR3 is TGTGCCAGCAGTGAGTGGGGGACAGGCACAGATACGCAGTATTTT. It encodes CASSEWGTGTDTQYF.

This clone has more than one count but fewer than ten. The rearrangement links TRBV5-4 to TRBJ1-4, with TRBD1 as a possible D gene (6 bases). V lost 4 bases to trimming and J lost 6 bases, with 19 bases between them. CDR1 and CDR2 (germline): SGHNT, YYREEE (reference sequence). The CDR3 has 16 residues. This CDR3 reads CASSGQSGSDDEKLFF. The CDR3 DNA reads TGTGCCAGCAGCGGACAGTCAGGGTCAGATGATGAAAAACTGTTTTTT.